The following is a T cell receptor (beta chain) sequence with its context. The data originate from a study of CD8+ T cells in alopecia areata. Indicated treatment: oral pan-JAK inhibitor, 5-10 mg twice daily. After isolation, RNA underwent reverse transcription to generate cDNA as the sequencing template. Measured with immunoSEQ multiplex PCR; TCRdb has only the in-frame clones, and not every one. The top ten clones hold around a quarter of a sample with 90,000 to 120,000 clones, about four fifths of them seen once. Germline CDR1 is SGHNT and CDR2 is YENEEA. The CDR3 contains 14 residues. The V gene lost 6 bases and the J gene lost 2 bases, with 14 bases spanning the gap.

The chain links TRBV11-3 to TRBJ2-7, with D possibly called TRBD1 or TRBD2 (6 bases each). This clonotype originated in a human donor with alopecia areata. The sequences come from CD8+ T cells sorted from blood, collected at week 24, from a patient treated with tofacitinib. The CDR3 nucleotides are TGTGCCAGCAGTCCTGCGGGACAAGCCTACGAGCAGTACTTC. It codes for CASSPAGQAYEQYF.